These 21 T cell receptor beta chains were all obtained from the same sample, sequenced in a study of T cell responses to AZD1222 COVID-19 vaccine. Assay used: immunoSEQ multiplex PCR; TCRdb lists only in-frame clones, some missing. The sample carries about 270,000 clones, almost 95% recorded once. The specimen comprised peripheral blood, sampled 28 days after the second AZD1222 dose. The receptors were sampled from an adult who received the AZD1222 COVID-19 vaccine.

The chain joins TRBV19 to TRBJ2-1; the match to TRBD2 covers 7 bases. The J segment lost 8 bases and the V segment lost 6 bases, leaving 16 bases of the junction unmatched. The CDR3 spans 16 residues. Germline values: CDR1 LNHDA, CDR2 SQIVND (reference sequence). CDR3 amino acids: CASSKNPGLMVDEQFF. CDR3 nucleotide sequence: TGTGCCAGTAGCAAAAACCCGGGACTAATGGTAGATGAGCAGTTCTTC. The whole variable domain, remainder taken from reference TRBV19 and TRBJ2-1, is DGGITQSPKYLFRKEGQNVTLSCEQNLNHDAMYWYRQDPGQGLRLIYYSQIVNDFQKGDIAEGYSVSREKKESFPLTVTSAQKNPTAFYLCASSKNPGLMVDEQFFGPGTRLTVL.

V usage is TRBV2 and J usage is TRBJ2-2; D gene ambiguous. The ends were cut back, 7 bases at V and 8 bases at J, with 14 bases in the middle. Germline CDR1 reads SNHLY; CDR2 reads FYNNEI. The CDR3 is 13 residues long. Here the CDR3 DNA reads TGTGCCAGCACCCTTGAGCATTCGGGGGAGCTGTTTTTT. Its translation: CASTLEHSGELFF.

This sequence joins TRBV19 and TRBJ1-5; the D is unclear. Germline values: CDR1 LNHDA, CDR2 SQIVND (reference sequence). Trimming removed 3 bases at V and 0 bases at J, with 9 bases between. The CDR3 spans 15 residues. The CDR3 nucleotides are TGTGCCAGTAGTATTAACCTCTATAGCAATCAGCCCCAGCATTTT. Residues: CASSINLYSNQPQHF.

This chain connects TRBV21-1 to TRBJ1-2; TRBD1, the table's D call, was not compared with the DNA. TRBV21-1 constitutes a pseudogene. The CDR3 runs to 17 residues. In DNA form, the CDR3 reads TGTGCCAGCACCCAGGGTCAGGGCCACTCGGGCCACTATGGCTACACCTTC. It encodes CASTQGQGHSGHYGYTF.

The chain recombines TRBV4-1 with TRBJ1-4; TRBD1 matches at 8 bases. V lost 4 bases to trimming and J lost 8 bases; unmatched junction nucleotides: 6. The CDR3 length is 14 residues. Per the germline V gene, CDR1 is MGHRA and CDR2 is YSYEKL. CDR3 sequence: CASSPGQVGEKLFF. The CDR3 DNA reads as TGCGCCAGCAGCCCGGGACAGGTTGGGGAAAAACTGTTTTTT.

For this clone: The same CDR3 also results from other DNA sequences found in this sample. V usage is TRBV18 and J usage is TRBJ2-7; TRBD1 might be the D (5 bases). The CDR3 contains 13 residues. The V gene lost 2 bases and the J gene lost 5 bases, with 10 bases spanning the gap. Germline V CDR1 and CDR2: KGHSH, LQKENI. The CDR3 here is CASSPREGDEQYF. In nucleotides, the CDR3 is TGTGCCAGCTCACCAAGGGAAGGGGACGAGCAGTACTTC.

The chain is built from TRBV12-3 or TRBV12-4 and TRBJ1-1, with D unclear. The V end lost 5 bases, the J end lost 7 bases, and 14 bases lay between the germline ends. This CDR3 has 13 residues. The CDR3 protein is CASSPPGRIEAFF. The CDR3 nucleotides are TGTGCCAGCAGTCCCCCCGGGCGTATTGAAGCTTTCTTT.

This rearrangement joins TRBV28 to TRBJ2-3; 11 bases line up with TRBD2. CDR3 length: 18 residues. With 8 bases clipped from V and 1 base from J, the junction kept 14 bases outside the gene matches. Germline V CDR1 and CDR2: MDHEN, SYDVKM. CDR3 protein: CASPPIASGGFGTDTQYF. The CDR3 DNA sequence: TGTGCCAGCCCCCCGATAGCTAGCGGGGGGTTCGGCACAGATACGCAGTATTTT.

The chain recombines TRBV27 with TRBJ1-5; D is unresolved. The germline V gene encodes CDR1 MNHEY and CDR2 SMNVEV (reference sequence). This CDR3 is built from 15 residues. V was pared by 5 bases and J by 0 bases, with 11 bases between. DNA of the CDR3: TGTGCCAGCAGTCGTCGCCCAGTTAGCAATCAGCCCCAGCATTTT. As protein: CASSRRPVSNQPQHF.

The genes are TRBV13 and TRBJ1-4; 7 bases align to TRBD1. The J segment lost 2 bases and the V segment lost 6 bases, leaving 6 bases of the junction unmatched. The CDR3 is 15 amino acids. Germline V lookup: CDR1 PRHDT, CDR2 FYEKMQ (reference sequence). DNA for the CDR3: TGTGCCAGCAGTTCATCAGGGGGGACTAATGAAAAACTGTTTTTT. Translation gives CASSSSGGTNEKLFF.

The genes are TRBV6-6 and TRBJ1-2; 7 bases map to TRBD1. The CDR3 covers 15 residues. The germline CDR1 and CDR2 sequences are MNHNY and SVGAGI (reference sequence). V trimming: 2 bases; J trimming: 4 bases; junction bases outside the gene matches: 7. CDR3 sequence reads: CASSYSREGAYGYTF. DNA of the CDR3: TGTGCCAGCAGTTACAGTAGGGAGGGGGCCTATGGCTACACCTTC.

This chain connects TRBV7-2 to TRBJ1-1, with D hard to call. V dropped 5 bases and J dropped 11 bases, with 12 bases sitting between them. Germline V CDR1 and CDR2: SGHTA, FQGNSA. CDR3 length equals 11 residues. CDR3 bases: TGTGCCAGCAGCGTAGGATATACGGCTTTCTTT. Translating gives CASSVGYTAFF.

CDR3 protein: CASSGPGSDTGELFF. DNA of the CDR3: TGTGCCAGCAGCGGGCCCGGGAGTGACACCGGGGAGCTGTTTTTT. The V gene is TRBV9, the J gene TRBJ2-2; D is perhaps TRBD2 (6 bases). The ends were cut back, 3 bases at V and 3 bases at J, with 12 bases in the middle. The germline V gene has CDR1 SGDLS and CDR2 YYNGEE. The CDR3 is made up of 15 amino acids. Full variable domain (missing parts from reference TRBV9 and TRBJ2-2): DSGVTQTPKHLITATGQRVTLRCSPRSGDLSVYWYQQSLDQGLQFLIQYYNGEERAKGNILERFSAQQFPDLHSELNLSSLELGDSALYFCASSGPGSDTGELFFGEGSRLTVL.

As DNA, the CDR3 is TGTGCCAGCAGCCAAGAGGGAAGAGCGGGGACCGGGGAGCTGTTTTTT. Amino acid sequence: CASSQEGRAGTGELFF. The V gene is TRBV4-2, the J gene TRBJ2-2, with TRBD2 matching 7 bases. The CDR3 spans 16 residues. Germline CDR1 LGHNA, CDR2 YNFKEQ. The V segment lost 0 bases and the J segment 5 bases; nucleotides outside the gene matches: 6.

J is TRBJ1-5 and V is TRBV6-5; D is uncertain. The CDR3 is 13 amino acids. V lost 5 bases to trimming and J lost 6 bases, with 11 bases between them. Germline V gives CDR1 MNHEY, CDR2 SVGAGI. The CDR3, as DNA: TGTGCCAGCAGTAAGATGGCGCTTCAGCCCCAGCATTTT. Its translation: CASSKMALQPQHF.

The chain links TRBV28 to TRBJ2-7, with 7 bases that match TRBD1. V lost 4 bases and J lost 2; bases outside the gene matches: 8. The germline CDR1 and CDR2 sequences are MDHEN and SYDVKM. The CDR3 covers 15 residues. CDR3 nucleotide sequence: TGTGCCAGCAGTTACTCGCCCGGGACAGCCTACGAGCAGTACTTC. This encodes CASSYSPGTAYEQYF.

V and J are TRBV7-9 and TRBJ1-1, with D possibly being TRBD1 (6 bases). The V and J ends lost 5 bases and 7 bases respectively, with 17 bases between them. The CDR3 totals 14 residues. Germline CDR1 reads SEHNR; CDR2 reads FQNEAQ (reference sequence). CDR3 in DNA: TGTGCCAGCAGCCCCGAGGGGGGTGGTCGTGAAGCTTTCTTT. It encodes CASSPEGGGREAFF.

This rearrangement joins TRBV7-9 to TRBJ1-6, with D perhaps matching TRBD1 (5 bases). This CDR3 contains 14 residues. Germline assignment: CDR1 SEHNR and CDR2 FQNEAQ (reference sequence). The V end was cut by 4 bases, the J end by 10 bases, with 14 bases between. The CDR3 bases are TGTGCCAGCAGCTCGTCCAGGGATGAATCACCCCTCCACTTT. It is translated as CASSSSRDESPLHF.

This clone is a singleton in its sample. The V gene is TRBV4-1, the J gene TRBJ1-1; D is undetermined. Germline loops: CDR1 MGHRA, CDR2 YSYEKL. V lost 4 bases and J 0 bases, leaving 9 bases between the germline ends. The length of the CDR3 is 14 residues. The CDR3 here is CASSRGGMNTEAFF. Written as DNA, the CDR3 is TGCGCCAGCAGCCGAGGAGGAATGAACACTGAAGCTTTCTTT.

This clone occurred once. The genes are TRBV2 and TRBJ2-2; the match to TRBD2 covers 10 bases. V trimming: 6 bases; J trimming: 5 bases; junction bases outside the gene matches: 6. Germline V gives CDR1 SNHLY, CDR2 FYNNEI. CDR3 length equals 15 residues. CDR3 nucleotide sequence: TGTGCCAGCAGCGTAGCGGGAGGTAGAACCGGGGAGCTGTTTTTT. It codes for CASSVAGGRTGELFF.

J is TRBJ1-6 and V is TRBV19, with 7 bases aligning to TRBD1. V dropped 4 bases and J dropped 7; count of bases not matched to a gene: 10. The CDR3 runs to 16 residues. Germline V lookup: CDR1 LNHDA, CDR2 SQIVND (reference sequence). Here the CDR3 reads CASSNVRGQENSPLHF. CDR3 sequence (DNA): TGTGCCAGTAGTAACGTTAGGGGGCAGGAAAATTCACCCCTCCACTTT.